This T cell receptor beta chain was captured in a study of T cell clusters in autoimmune cytopenias. TRB amplification used roughly 250 ng of peripheral blood genomic DNA. This clonotype is medium-sized by frequency. One tube held mixed TRB-A and TRB-B primer pools for touch-down PCR. TCRdb re-called the multiplex PCR reads and catalogs CDR3 proteins one per entry, DNA excluded. This repertoire comprises thousands of distinct CDR3 sequences; its ten largest clones make up 7.5% to 10%. Sequencing used peripheral blood. This receptor was obtained from a human donor with an autoimmune cytopenia or autoimmune hepatitis (not recorded which).

CDR3: CASSSWVGGSTDTQYF. The J gene is TRBJ2-3, the V gene TRBV19; the D call from TCRdb, TRBD1, cannot be confirmed without DNA. The CDR3 has 16 amino acids. Germline V gives CDR1 LNHDA, CDR2 SQIVND (reference sequence).